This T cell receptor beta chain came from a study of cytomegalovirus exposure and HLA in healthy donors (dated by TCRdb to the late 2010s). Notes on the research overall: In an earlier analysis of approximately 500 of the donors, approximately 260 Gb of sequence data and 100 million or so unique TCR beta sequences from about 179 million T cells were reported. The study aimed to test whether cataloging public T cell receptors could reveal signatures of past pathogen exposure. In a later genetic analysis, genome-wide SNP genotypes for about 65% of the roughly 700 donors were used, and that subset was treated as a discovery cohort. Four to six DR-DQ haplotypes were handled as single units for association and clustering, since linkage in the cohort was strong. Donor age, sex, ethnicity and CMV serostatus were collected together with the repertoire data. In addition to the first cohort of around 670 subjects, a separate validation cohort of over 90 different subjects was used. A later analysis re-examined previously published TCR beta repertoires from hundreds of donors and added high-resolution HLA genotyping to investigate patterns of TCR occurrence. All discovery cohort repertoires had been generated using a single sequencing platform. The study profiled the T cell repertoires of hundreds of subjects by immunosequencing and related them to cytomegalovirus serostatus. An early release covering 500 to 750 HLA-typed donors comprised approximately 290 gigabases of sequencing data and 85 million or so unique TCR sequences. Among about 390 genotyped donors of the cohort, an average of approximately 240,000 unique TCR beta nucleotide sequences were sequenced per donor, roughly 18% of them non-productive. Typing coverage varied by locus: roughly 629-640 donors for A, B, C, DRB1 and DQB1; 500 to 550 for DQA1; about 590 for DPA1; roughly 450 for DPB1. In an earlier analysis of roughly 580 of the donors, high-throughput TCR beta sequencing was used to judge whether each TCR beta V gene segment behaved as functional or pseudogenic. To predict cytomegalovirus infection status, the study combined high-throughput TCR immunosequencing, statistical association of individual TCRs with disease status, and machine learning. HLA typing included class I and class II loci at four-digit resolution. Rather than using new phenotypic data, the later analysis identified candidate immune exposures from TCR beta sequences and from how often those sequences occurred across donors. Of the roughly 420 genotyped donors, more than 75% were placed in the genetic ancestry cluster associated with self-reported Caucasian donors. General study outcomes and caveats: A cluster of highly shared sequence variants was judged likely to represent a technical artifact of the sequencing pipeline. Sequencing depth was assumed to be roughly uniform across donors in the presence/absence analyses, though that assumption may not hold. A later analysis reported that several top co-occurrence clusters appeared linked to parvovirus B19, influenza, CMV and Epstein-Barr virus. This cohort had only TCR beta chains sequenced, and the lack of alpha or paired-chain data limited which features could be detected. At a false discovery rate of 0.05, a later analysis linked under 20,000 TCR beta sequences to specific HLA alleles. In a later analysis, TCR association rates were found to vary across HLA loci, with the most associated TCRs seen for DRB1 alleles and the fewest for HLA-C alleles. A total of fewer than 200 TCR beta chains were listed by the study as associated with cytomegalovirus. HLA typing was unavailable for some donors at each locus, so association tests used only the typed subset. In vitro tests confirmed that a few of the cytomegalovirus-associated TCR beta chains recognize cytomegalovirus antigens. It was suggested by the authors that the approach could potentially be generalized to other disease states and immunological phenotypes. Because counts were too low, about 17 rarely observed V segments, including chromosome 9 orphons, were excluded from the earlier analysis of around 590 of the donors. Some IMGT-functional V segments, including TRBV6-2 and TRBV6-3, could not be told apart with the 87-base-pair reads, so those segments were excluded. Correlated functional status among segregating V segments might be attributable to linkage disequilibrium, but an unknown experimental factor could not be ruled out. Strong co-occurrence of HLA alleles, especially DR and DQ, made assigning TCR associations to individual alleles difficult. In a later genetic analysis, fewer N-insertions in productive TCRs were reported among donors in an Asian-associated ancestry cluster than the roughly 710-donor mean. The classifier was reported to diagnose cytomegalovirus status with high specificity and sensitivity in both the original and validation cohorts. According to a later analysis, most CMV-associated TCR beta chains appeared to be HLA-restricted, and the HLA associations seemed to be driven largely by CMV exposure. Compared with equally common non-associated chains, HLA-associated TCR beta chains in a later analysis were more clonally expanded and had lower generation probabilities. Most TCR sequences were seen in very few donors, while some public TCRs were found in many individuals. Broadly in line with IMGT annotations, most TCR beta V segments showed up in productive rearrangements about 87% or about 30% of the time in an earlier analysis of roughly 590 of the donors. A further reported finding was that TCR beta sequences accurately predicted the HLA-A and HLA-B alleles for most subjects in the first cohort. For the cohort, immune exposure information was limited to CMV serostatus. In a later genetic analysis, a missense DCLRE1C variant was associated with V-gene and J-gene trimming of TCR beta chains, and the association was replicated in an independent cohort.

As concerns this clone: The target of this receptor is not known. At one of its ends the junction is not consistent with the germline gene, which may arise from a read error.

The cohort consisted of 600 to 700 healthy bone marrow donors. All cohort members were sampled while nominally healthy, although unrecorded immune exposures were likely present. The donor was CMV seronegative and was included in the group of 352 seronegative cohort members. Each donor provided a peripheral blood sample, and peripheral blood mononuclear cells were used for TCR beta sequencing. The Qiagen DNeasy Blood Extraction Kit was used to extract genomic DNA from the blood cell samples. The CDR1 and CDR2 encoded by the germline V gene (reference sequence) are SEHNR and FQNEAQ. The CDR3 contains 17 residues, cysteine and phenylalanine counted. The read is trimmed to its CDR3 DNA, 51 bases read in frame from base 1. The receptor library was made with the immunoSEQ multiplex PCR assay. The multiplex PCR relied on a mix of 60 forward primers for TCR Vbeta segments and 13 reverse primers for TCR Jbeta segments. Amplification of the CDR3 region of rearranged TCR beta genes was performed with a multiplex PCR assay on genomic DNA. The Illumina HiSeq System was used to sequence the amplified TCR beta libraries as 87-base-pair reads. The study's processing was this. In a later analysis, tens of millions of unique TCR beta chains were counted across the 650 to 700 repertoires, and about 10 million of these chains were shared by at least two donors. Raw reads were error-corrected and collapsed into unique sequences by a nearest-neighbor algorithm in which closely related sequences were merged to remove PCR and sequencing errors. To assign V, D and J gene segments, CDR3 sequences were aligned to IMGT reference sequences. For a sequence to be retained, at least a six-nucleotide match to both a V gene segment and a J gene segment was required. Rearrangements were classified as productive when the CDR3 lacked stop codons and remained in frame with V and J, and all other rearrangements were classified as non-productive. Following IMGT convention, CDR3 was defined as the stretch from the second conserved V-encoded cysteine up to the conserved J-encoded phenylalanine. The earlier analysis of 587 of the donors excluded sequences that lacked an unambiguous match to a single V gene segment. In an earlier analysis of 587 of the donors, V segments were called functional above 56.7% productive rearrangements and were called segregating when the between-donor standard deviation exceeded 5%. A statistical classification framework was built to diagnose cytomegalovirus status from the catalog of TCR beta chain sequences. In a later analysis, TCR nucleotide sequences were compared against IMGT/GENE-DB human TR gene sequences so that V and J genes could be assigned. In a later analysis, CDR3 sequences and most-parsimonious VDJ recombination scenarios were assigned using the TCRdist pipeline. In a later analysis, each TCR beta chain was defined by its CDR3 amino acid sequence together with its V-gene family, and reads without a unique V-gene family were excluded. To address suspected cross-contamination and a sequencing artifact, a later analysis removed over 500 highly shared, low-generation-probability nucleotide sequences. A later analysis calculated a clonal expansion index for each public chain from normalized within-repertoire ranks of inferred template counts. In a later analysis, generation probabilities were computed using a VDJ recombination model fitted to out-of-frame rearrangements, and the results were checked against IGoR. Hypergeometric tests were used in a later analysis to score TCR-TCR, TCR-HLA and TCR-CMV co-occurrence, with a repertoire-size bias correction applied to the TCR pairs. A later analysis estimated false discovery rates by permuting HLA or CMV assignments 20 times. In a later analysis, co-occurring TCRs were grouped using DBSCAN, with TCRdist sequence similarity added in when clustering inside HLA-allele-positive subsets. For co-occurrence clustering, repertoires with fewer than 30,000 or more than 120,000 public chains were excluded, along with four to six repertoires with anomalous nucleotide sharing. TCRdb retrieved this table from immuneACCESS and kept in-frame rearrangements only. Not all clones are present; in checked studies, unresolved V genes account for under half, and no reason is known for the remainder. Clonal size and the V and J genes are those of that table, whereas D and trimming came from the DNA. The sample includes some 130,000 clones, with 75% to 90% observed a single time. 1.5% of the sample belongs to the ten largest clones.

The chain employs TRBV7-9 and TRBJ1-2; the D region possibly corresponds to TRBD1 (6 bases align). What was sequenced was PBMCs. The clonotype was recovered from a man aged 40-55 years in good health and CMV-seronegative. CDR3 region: CAGSLGYMDRTNYGYTF. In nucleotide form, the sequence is TGTGCCGGCAGCTTAGGTTATATGGACAGAACTAACTATGGCTACACCTTC.